This entry concerns a single TCR beta chain. One junction end disagrees with the germline gene, perhaps due to a read error. CDR3 length: 16 residues. The germline V gene has CDR1 LGHDT and CDR2 YNNKEL (reference sequence). This entry comes from a study of control samples from healthy donors and cancer patients. Measured with immunoSEQ multiplex PCR; TCRdb has only the in-frame clones, and not every one. The table has tens of thousands of clones, under 90% seen once. Sample: blood. This TCR derives from a man between 45 and 60 years old in good health. The V call is TRBV3-1 (or the pseudogene TRBV3-2), the J call TRBJ1-6; the D is unclear. The CDR3 DNA sequence: TGTGCCAGCAGCGAAGAGTCGGGTTCCTATAATTCACCCCTCCACTTT. It is translated as CASSEESGSYNSPLHF.